This TCR beta chain was retrieved from a study of blood T cell repertoires in COVID-19. Generated by immunoSEQ multiplex PCR, the TCRdb table keeps only in-frame clones and is missing some. The sample has 70,000 to 95,000 clones; 85% to 95% are singletons. Trimming removed 0 bases from V and 5 bases from J, with 6 bases in between. CDR1 and CDR2 (germline): SGHRS, YFSETQ. This CDR3 comprises 13 residues. The rearrangement uses TRBV5-1 and TRBJ1-5; D not certain. The material sequenced was peripheral blood. The TCR sequence derives from an older woman with active COVID-19. As DNA, the CDR3 is TGCGCCAGCAGCTTGGGGCCCGATCAGCCCCAGCATTTT. This sequence encodes CASSLGPDQPQHF.